This record concerns one TCR beta chain sequence. Its cognate antigen is unknown. The data originate from a study of CD4+ T cells in melanoma. Produced via immunoSEQ multiplex PCR; TCRdb's table is partial and in-frame only. The sample lists 15,000 to 20,000 clones; roughly four fifths were seen once. Between the trimmed V and J ends, which lost 2 bases and 1 base, there was a span of 14 bases. CDR1 and CDR2 from the germline V gene are LNHDA and SQIVND (reference sequence). The CDR3 spans 16 residues. Findings and caveats of the study: A reported correlation linked neoantigen-specific CD4+ T cells to CD8+, macrophage and B cell function. Neoantigen-specific CD4+ T cells in melanoma reportedly had diverse differentiation states.

This clonotype was sampled from a human donor with melanoma. Sequenced material: cells from a culture (not recorded whether cultured in vitro). This rearrangement joins TRBV19 to TRBJ1-1; perhaps TRBD1 as D (5 bases). The CDR3 loop reads CASSIIGAGSNTEAFF. The CDR3 coding sequence is TGTGCCAGTAGTATAATCGGAGCAGGGTCGAACACTGAAGCTTTCTTT.